This T cell receptor (beta chain) was sequenced in a study of blood T cell repertoires in COVID-19. Per germline, CDR1 SGHTA and CDR2 FQGNSA. This CDR3 has 15 residues. Between the trimmed V and J ends, which lost 1 base and 4 bases, there was a span of 11 bases. Produced via immunoSEQ multiplex PCR; TCRdb's table is partial and in-frame only. Of 430,000 or so clones detected, around 89% appear once; the ten largest clones hold less than 2%. The chain combines TRBV7-2 with TRBJ1-5; possibly TRBD1 for D (6 bases). The specimen sequenced was PBMCs or T cells enriched from blood (not recorded which). This clonotype was obtained from a woman in her thirties or forties who had recovered from COVID-19. CDR3 sequence reads: CASSLVGTSNQPQHF. For the CDR3, the DNA is TGTGCCAGCAGCTTAGTGGGGACATCAAATCAGCCCCAGCATTTT.